Listed here are 22 T cell receptor beta chains from one sample, sequenced in a study of T-cell memory formation after mild COVID-19. TCRdb redid the calling of the 5' RACE reads with MiXCR, one entry per CDR3 protein. The sample holds roughly 300,000 distinct CDR3 sequences, about a sixth seen once. Material for sequencing was PBMCs or a T cell subset sorted from them (not recorded which). The receptors were gathered from a man between 18 and 29 years old who had mild COVID-19 (a few samples of this study predate the infection). Cell type and time point are not known.

The chain employs TRBV6-6 and TRBJ1-4, with a weak D call TRBD1 (6 bases). Trimming shortened V by 6 bases and J by 8 bases, and 16 bases separated the two germline ends. This CDR3 contains 14 residues. CDR1 MNHNY and CDR2 SVGAGI come from the germline V gene (reference sequence). CDR3 sequence (DNA): TGTGCCAGCAGCGTGACAGGCAGTGGAGAAAAACTGTTTTTT. Residues: CASSVTGSGEKLFF.

This clonotype turned up a few times. V usage is TRBV25-1 and J usage is TRBJ2-3, with D perhaps being TRBD1 or TRBD2 (5 bases each). CDR3 length: 16 residues. The V gene lost 5 bases and the J gene lost 0 bases, with 15 bases spanning the gap. Germline CDR1 and CDR2: MGHDK and SYGVNS. The CDR3 region is CASSSFGAVSTDTQYF. The CDR3, as DNA: TGTGCCAGCAGTTCCTTCGGGGCAGTTAGCACAGATACGCAGTATTTT.

This sequence joins TRBV4-3 and TRBJ2-5; D is uncertain. CDR3 length: 14 amino acids. CDR1 is LGHNA and CDR2 is YSLEER in the germline V gene. Trimming took 0 bases from V and 7 from J, leaving 12 bases between them. This CDR3 is CASSQEGNLGTQYF. CDR3 DNA: TGCGCCAGCAGCCAAGAGGGCAATTTAGGGACCCAGTACTTC.

This clonotype turned up a few times. This rearrangement joins TRBV9 to TRBJ2-5; D not certain. Trimming cost V 3 bases and J 10 bases, with 16 bases left between them. The CDR3 spans 13 residues. Germline V gene lookup returns CDR1 SGDLS and CDR2 YYNGEE. The CDR3 here is CASSGPDVEVQYF. The DNA of the CDR3 is TGTGCCAGCAGCGGGCCCGACGTTGAGGTCCAGTACTTC.

A few counts support this clonotype. The chain links TRBV24-1 to TRBJ1-5; TRBD1 is a possible D gene (5 bases). The V gene lost 12 bases and the J gene lost 12 bases, with 23 bases spanning the gap. The germline V gene has CDR1 KGHDR and CDR2 SFDVKD. CDR3 length: 13 residues. CDR3 nucleotides: TGTGCCTCCGGTGGGGGTGTAGTTCCAAACCAGCATTTT. Translated, it gives CASGGGVVPNQHF.

The chain is built from TRBV5-1 and TRBJ1-1, with TRBD1 as a possible D gene (5 bases). The CDR3 has 17 residues. Germline lookup yields CDR1 SGHRS and CDR2 YFSETQ. V was pared by 7 bases and J by 1 base, with 23 bases between. The CDR3 loop reads CASLRGDWDYENTEAFF. The CDR3 nucleotides read TGCGCCAGCCTAAGAGGGGACTGGGACTACGAGAACACTGAAGCTTTCTTT.

The rearrangement joins TRBV25-1 to TRBJ1-5, with 9 bases matching TRBD1. The CDR3 has 18 amino acids. Trimming took 1 base from V and 6 from J; bases not matched to a gene: 13. CDR1 and CDR2 from the germline V gene are MGHDK and SYGVNS. CDR3 sequence: CASSESVGTGMDGQPQHF. CDR3 sequence (DNA): TGTGCCAGCAGTGAATCAGTCGGGACAGGGATGGATGGTCAGCCCCAGCATTTT.

The chain uses TRBV5-1 and TRBJ2-2; TRBD2 matches at 10 bases. This CDR3 has 16 residues. After removal of 1 base from V and 7 bases from J, the junction contained 7 bases not matched to a gene. Per the germline V gene, CDR1 is SGHRS and CDR2 is YFSETQ. The CDR3 DNA sequence: TGCGCCAGCAGCTTGCCCCTAGCGGGGGACTTCGGGGAGCTGTTTTTT. Translating gives CASSLPLAGDFGELFF.

This clonotype was detected many times. In DNA, the CDR3 is TGTGCCAGCAGCTCAGAGGGGGGGCCCTGGGAGCAGTACTTC. Residues: CASSSEGGPWEQYF. The chain employs TRBV7-2 and TRBJ2-7; D might be TRBD2 (7 bases). V shed 4 bases and J shed 7 bases, with 17 bases lying between them. Germline V gene sequence: CDR1 SGHTA, CDR2 FQGNSA. CDR3 length: 14 residues. The full variable domain, in which reference TRBV7-2 and TRBJ2-7 provide the parts outside the CDR3, is GAGVSQSPSNKVTEKGKDVELRCDPISGHTALYWYRQSLGQGLEFLIYFQGNSAPDKSGLPSDRFSAERTGGSVSTLTIQRTQQEDSAVYLCASSSEGGPWEQYFGPGTRLTVT.

This clonotype has just one count. The V call is TRBV4-3, the J call TRBJ1-1; 7 bases fit TRBD1. J was trimmed by 6 bases and V by 3 bases; bases with no gene match: 10. Germline-derived CDR1 and CDR2 are LGHNA and YSLEER. The CDR3 runs to 15 residues. The CDR3 sequence is CASSQGLTGLAEAFF. For the CDR3, the DNA is TGCGCCAGCAGCCAGGGGCTGACAGGGTTGGCTGAAGCTTTCTTT.

The genes are TRBV4-3 and TRBJ1-4, with no clear D. Germline-derived CDR1 and CDR2 are LGHNA and YSLEER. Trimming left V 4 bases short and J 7 bases short, with 16 bases between. This CDR3 has 15 residues. The CDR3 protein is CASSRWSSSGEKLFF. CDR3 DNA sequence: TGCGCCAGCAGCCGATGGAGTTCGAGTGGTGAAAAACTGTTTTTT.

This clonotype showed up just a few times. The CDR3 loop reads CASSYRGLADTDTQYF. Written as DNA, the CDR3 is TGTGCCAGCAGCTACCGGGGACTAGCGGACACAGATACGCAGTATTTT. J is TRBJ2-3 and V is TRBV7-2; 11 bases are a match to TRBD2. The CDR3 covers 16 residues. The trim removed 4 bases at V and 2 bases at J, leaving 5 bases unmatched. Germline assignment: CDR1 SGHTA and CDR2 FQGNSA.

The chain links TRBV5-1 to TRBJ2-1; 8 bases are a match to TRBD1. The CDR3 covers 18 residues. Germline assignment: CDR1 SGHRS and CDR2 YFSETQ. Unmatched junction bases numbered 20, after V lost 4 bases and J lost 8 bases. CDR3 DNA sequence: TGCGCCAGCAGCCGGATGGGGGGAGTCGGACAGGGATCTGATGAGCAGTTCTTC. Translated: CASSRMGGVGQGSDEQFF.

This chain links TRBV7-2 with TRBJ1-1; D is undetermined. Germline CDR1 and CDR2: SGHTA and FQGNSA. The CDR3 length is 13 residues. V lost 3 bases, J lost 6 bases, and 11 bases lay in between. The DNA of the CDR3 is TGTGCCAGCAGCTTTTTGGGGTTGGCTGAAGCTTTCTTT. Translated, it gives CASSFLGLAEAFF.

A few counts support this clonotype. The rearrangement joins TRBV5-1 to TRBJ2-2, with D uncertain. This CDR3 comprises 13 residues. Germline CDR1 reads SGHRS; CDR2 reads YFSETQ. V lost 6 bases and J lost 4, with 10 bases in between. The CDR3 spells CASTPLATGELFF. The CDR3 DNA reads TGCGCCAGCACCCCTTTGGCCACCGGGGAGCTGTTTTTT.

The chain recombines TRBV19 with TRBJ1-1; the D gene is possibly TRBD1 (5 bases). CDR3 length equals 16 residues. Germline V gene lookup returns CDR1 LNHDA and CDR2 SQIVND (reference sequence). V lost 5 bases, J lost 2 bases, and 18 bases lay in between. The CDR3 DNA reads as TGTGCCAGTAGTGCCAGTATATTGGGACTCAACACTGAAGCTTTCTTT. It encodes CASSASILGLNTEAFF.

This sequence joins TRBV4-1 and TRBJ1-1, with D possibly matching TRBD1 (5 bases). With 3 bases removed from V and 1 base from J, the gap between germline ends came to 12 bases. The CDR3 spans 15 residues. Per the germline V gene, CDR1 is MGHRA and CDR2 is YSYEKL. The CDR3 DNA reads as TGCGCCAGCAGCCAGTCAACCGGGGGGAACACTGAAGCTTTCTTT. It is translated as CASSQSTGGNTEAFF.

This clonotype was observed a few times. The chain carries TRBV7-2 and TRBJ2-5; D is uncertain. Trimming removed 3 bases from V and 7 bases from J, with 6 bases in between. Per germline, CDR1 SGHTA and CDR2 FQGNSA. This CDR3 has 11 amino acids. CDR3: CASSFWGTQYF. For the CDR3, the DNA is TGTGCCAGCAGCTTCTGGGGGACCCAGTACTTC.

J is TRBJ2-7 and V is TRBV15; the D gene is possibly TRBD1 (5 bases). In germline, CDR1 is LNHNV, CDR2 YYDKDF (reference sequence). V was pared by 2 bases and J by 4 bases, with 12 bases between. The CDR3 spans 14 residues. This CDR3 is CATSRPGFPYEQYF. The CDR3, as DNA: TGTGCCACCAGCAGACCAGGGTTTCCTTACGAGCAGTACTTC.

This clonotype was detected many times. This chain links TRBV2 with TRBJ2-2, with 13 bases aligning to TRBD2. CDR1 is SNHLY, CDR2 FYNNEI, per germline. Unmatched junction bases numbered 1, after V lost 6 bases and J lost 6 bases. This CDR3 has 14 residues. CDR3 sequence reads: CASRLAGGPGELFF. CDR3 DNA sequence: TGTGCCAGCAGACTAGCGGGGGGGCCCGGGGAGCTGTTTTTT.

The J gene is TRBJ1-5, the V gene TRBV28; possibly TRBD1 for D (6 bases). This CDR3 contains 14 residues. The germline CDR1 and CDR2 sequences are MDHEN and SYDVKM. V gave up 2 bases and J gave up 6 bases, with 11 bases separating them. The CDR3 DNA reads as TGTGCCAGCAGTTTACAGGGGATCAGTCAGCCCCAGCATTTT. Protein sequence: CASSLQGISQPQHF. The variable domain in full, completed from reference TRBV28 and TRBJ1-5, reads DVKVTQSSRYLVKRTGEKVFLECVQDMDHENMFWYRQDPGLGLRLIYFSYDVKMKEKGDIPEGYSVSREKKERFSLILESASTNQTSMYLCASSLQGISQPQHFGDGTRLSIL.

The chain is built from TRBV5-6 and TRBJ2-5, with TRBD1 matching 8 bases. V lost 5 bases, J lost 5 bases, and 14 bases stayed unmatched. Per the germline V gene, CDR1 is SGHDT and CDR2 is YYEEEE. The CDR3 is made up of 16 amino acids. The CDR3 spells CASSLKPGQVWETQYF. DNA for the CDR3: TGTGCCAGCAGTTTAAAACCGGGACAGGTGTGGGAGACCCAGTACTTC. The entire variable domain, with the rest obtained from reference TRBV5-6 and TRBJ2-5, is as follows: DAGVTQSPTHLIKTRGQQVTLRCSPKSGHDTVSWYQQALGQGPQFIFQYYEEEERQRGNFPDRFSGHQFPNYSSELNVNALLLGDSALYLCASSLKPGQVWETQYFGPGTRLLVL.